These T cell receptor beta chains were read from a single sample in a study of blood T cell repertoires in COVID-19. Profiled with immunoSEQ multiplex PCR; TCRdb holds only in-frame clones, not every one. The sample has approximately 150,000 clones; roughly 80% are singletons. The sequenced material came from peripheral blood. These receptors all stem from a man between 65 and 85 years old with active or convalescent COVID-19. The CDR3 runs from the conserved cysteine through the conserved F or W. Each record gives: V gene, clone size, J gene, D gene, CDR3 DNA, CDR3 protein. The D gene is left open where the match is weak. The size entry is marked missing in some rows and otherwise reads once, few, many or a size class.

v_call: TRBV30; clone_size: few; j_call: TRBJ1-2; d_call: TRBD1; cdr3_nt: TGTGCCTGGAGTCGCCTGAGGGACAGGGGACACTATGGCTACACCTTC; cdr3_aa: CAWSRLRDRGHYGYTF
v_call: TRBV7-9; clone_size: -; j_call: TRBJ1-4; d_call: -; cdr3_nt: TGTGCCAGCAGCTTAGTAGAGGCTCCGGGTGAAAAACTGTTTTTT; cdr3_aa: CASSLVEAPGEKLFF
v_call: TRBV19; clone_size: -; j_call: TRBJ2-1; d_call: TRBD1; cdr3_nt: TGTGCCAGTAGTATAGGAGTCGGGACAGGGAGGCACAATGAGCAGTTCTTC; cdr3_aa: CASSIGVGTGRHNEQFF
v_call: TRBV6-2/TRBV6-3; clone_size: -; j_call: TRBJ2-2; d_call: -; cdr3_nt: TGTGCCAGCAGTTACCGAACCGGAGGGGCAAATACCGGGGAGCTGTTTTTT; cdr3_aa: CASSYRTGGANTGELFF
v_call: TRBV28; clone_size: -; j_call: TRBJ2-3; d_call: TRBD1; cdr3_nt: TGTGCCAGCAGTTCCGCCCCCGGGACAGGGAGCACAGATACGCAGTATTTT; cdr3_aa: CASSSAPGTGSTDTQYF
v_call: TRBV18; clone_size: -; j_call: TRBJ2-7; d_call: TRBD1; cdr3_nt: TGTGCCAGCTCATCGTCCCGGGACAGGGGTCGGTACTTC; cdr3_aa: CASSSSRDRGRYF
v_call: TRBV5-1; clone_size: -; j_call: TRBJ1-6; d_call: -; cdr3_nt: TGCGCCAGCAGCGGGATTCGGGGAGAAAATTCACCCCTCCACTTT; cdr3_aa: CASSGIRGENSPLHF
v_call: TRBV5-1; clone_size: -; j_call: TRBJ1-1; d_call: -; cdr3_nt: TGCGCCAGCAGCTCTCTTTCGACTAGAAGAGGCACTGAAGCTTTCTTT; cdr3_aa: CASSSLSTRRGTEAFF
v_call: TRBV20-1; clone_size: once; j_call: TRBJ2-7; d_call: TRBD2; cdr3_nt: TGCAGTGCTAGTGATCGGAGCGGGGAACCCTACGAGCAGTACTTC; cdr3_aa: CSASDRSGEPYEQYF
v_call: TRBV27; clone_size: -; j_call: TRBJ2-5; d_call: -; cdr3_nt: TGTGCCAGCAGTTTATATGGAGAGGGGACCCAGTACTTC; cdr3_aa: CASSLYGEGTQYF
v_call: TRBV14; clone_size: -; j_call: TRBJ1-1; d_call: TRBD1; cdr3_nt: TGTGCCAGCAGGCCGGGACAGGGCTTAATGTACACTGAAGCTTTCTTT; cdr3_aa: CASRPGQGLMYTEAFF
v_call: TRBV27; clone_size: -; j_call: TRBJ1-3; d_call: -; cdr3_nt: TGTGCCAGCAGCCGACAGAGCTCTGGAAACACCATATATTTT; cdr3_aa: CASSRQSSGNTIYF
v_call: TRBV14; clone_size: -; j_call: TRBJ2-2; d_call: -; cdr3_nt: TGTGCCAGCAGCCAAGTATCGGGATGGAGAACCGGGGAGCTGTTTTTT; cdr3_aa: CASSQVSGWRTGELFF
v_call: TRBV10-3; clone_size: -; j_call: TRBJ1-2; d_call: -; cdr3_nt: TGTGCCATCAGTGAGTCCGCAATACCCCAGGGGAAGCAGGGCTACACCTTC; cdr3_aa: CAISESAIPQGKQGYTF
v_call: TRBV11-3; clone_size: -; j_call: TRBJ1-1; d_call: TRBD1; cdr3_nt: TGTGCCAGCAGCTTAGGTGGACAGGGGAACACTGAAGCTTTCTTT; cdr3_aa: CASSLGGQGNTEAFF
v_call: TRBV28; clone_size: -; j_call: TRBJ1-1; d_call: -; cdr3_nt: TGTGCCAGCAGTTTATTGGTGGCAAGCACTGAAGCTTTCTTT; cdr3_aa: CASSLLVASTEAFF
v_call: TRBV4-3; clone_size: -; j_call: TRBJ2-3; d_call: -; cdr3_nt: TGCGCCAGCAGCCAAGCCAGGGGGGGCACAGATACGCAGTATTTT; cdr3_aa: CASSQARGGTDTQYF
v_call: TRBV19; clone_size: -; j_call: TRBJ2-1; d_call: -; cdr3_nt: TGTGCCAGTAGTGTCAGGGTGAGTCAGGCTGAGCAGTTCTTC; cdr3_aa: CASSVRVSQAEQFF
v_call: TRBV6-2/TRBV6-3; clone_size: -; j_call: TRBJ2-5; d_call: -; cdr3_nt: TGTGCCAGCAGTTTATCGGAGACCCAGTACTTC; cdr3_aa: CASSLSETQYF
v_call: TRBV7-2; clone_size: -; j_call: TRBJ2-1; d_call: -; cdr3_nt: TGTGCCAGCAGCTTGAGGGCCTACAATGAGCAGTTCTTC; cdr3_aa: CASSLRAYNEQFF
v_call: TRBV18; clone_size: many; j_call: TRBJ2-7; d_call: TRBD1; cdr3_nt: TGTGCCAGCTCACCCAGACAGGGAACCTACGAGCAGTACTTC; cdr3_aa: CASSPRQGTYEQYF
v_call: TRBV5-6; clone_size: -; j_call: TRBJ2-7; d_call: TRBD1; cdr3_nt: TGTGCCAGCAGCTTGGTGGACAGGGAAGGCGAGCAGTACTTC; cdr3_aa: CASSLVDREGEQYF